Below, 20 T cell receptor beta chains from the same sample are listed, as sequenced in a study of shared clonotypes between healthy human individuals. Using immunoSEQ multiplex PCR, the repertoire was profiled, and TCRdb retains in-frame clones only, with some absent. The top ten hold 0.95% to 1.5% of the sample, which has about 1,500,000 clones, 95% to 97% seen once. The sample taken for sequencing was naive CD4+ T cells sorted from blood. Subset denoted: CD45RA+ positively selected. The receptors derive from a man under 40 in good health.

The chain employs TRBV5-1 and TRBJ2-1, with 13 bases fitting TRBD2. Germline trimming cut 5 bases from V and 12 bases from J; bases unmatched to any gene: 8. CDR3 length: 14 residues. Germline CDR1 SGHRS, CDR2 YFSETQ. The CDR3: CASSPRTSGRSQFF. Written as DNA, the CDR3 is TGCGCCAGCAGTCCTCGGACTAGCGGGAGATCGCAGTTCTTC. Full variable domain (missing parts from reference TRBV5-1 and TRBJ2-1): KAGVTQTPRYLIKTRGQQVTLSCSPISGHRSVSWYQQTPGQGLQFLFEYFSETQRNKGNFPGRFSGRQFSNSRSEMNVSTLELGDSALYLCASSPRTSGRSQFFGPGTRLTVL.

This rearrangement joins TRBV11-2 to TRBJ2-7; 9 bases agree with TRBD2. Germline CDR1 SGHAT, CDR2 FQNNGV. CDR3 length: 15 amino acids. Unmatched junction bases numbered 4, after V lost 0 bases and J lost 4 bases. CDR3: CASSLDAGGPYEQYF. CDR3 DNA: TGTGCCAGCAGCTTAGACGCGGGAGGGCCTTACGAGCAGTACTTC. Together with reference TRBV11-2 and TRBJ2-7, the CDR3 gives the full variable domain: EAGVAQSPRYKIIEKRQSVAFWCNPISGHATLYWYQQILGQGPKLLIQFQNNGVVDDSQLPKDRFSAERLKGVDSTLKIQPAKLEDSAVYLCASSLDAGGPYEQYFGPGTRLTVT.

The V call is TRBV2, the J call TRBJ2-3, with TRBD1 identical over 9 bases. Germline V gene lookup returns CDR1 SNHLY and CDR2 FYNNEI. The CDR3 totals 19 residues. Trimming at V came to 7 bases and at J to 0 bases, leaving 17 bases not matched to a gene. The CDR3: CASIPPGQGRRASTDTQYF. In DNA, the CDR3 is TGTGCCAGCATTCCCCCGGGACAGGGAAGGAGGGCTAGCACAGATACGCAGTATTTT.

The chain carries TRBV5-6 and TRBJ2-2, with 9 bases that match TRBD1. The CDR3 totals 16 residues. After removal of 4 bases from V and 6 bases from J, the junction contained 10 bases not matched to a gene. Germline CDR1 SGHDT, CDR2 YYEEEE. The CDR3 nucleotides read TGTGCCAGCAGCCTAACAGGGGGCGCGCTCCCCGGGGAGCTGTTTTTT. It codes for CASSLTGGALPGELFF.

The chain carries TRBV28 and TRBJ1-1, with D unclear. Germline loops: CDR1 MDHEN, CDR2 SYDVKM. V gave up 7 bases and J gave up 7 bases, with 13 bases separating them. The CDR3 is made up of 12 amino acids. This CDR3 is CASTWTTNEAFF. CDR3 DNA: TGTGCCAGCACATGGACCACGAATGAAGCTTTCTTT.

Written as DNA, the CDR3 is TGTGCCAGCAGCCCGGGACTAGCGGGAGCCATTGAGCAGTTCTTC. Translated, it gives CASSPGLAGAIEQFF. V gene TRBV5-4 combines with J gene TRBJ2-1; 14 bases line up with TRBD2. CDR1 SGHNT and CDR2 YYREEE come from the germline V gene (reference sequence). CDR3 length: 15 amino acids. J gave up 9 bases and V 4 bases, and 6 bases lay outside the gene matches.

This chain connects TRBV27 to TRBJ1-4; D is uncertain. V lost 4 bases and J 4 bases, leaving 16 bases between the germline ends. From germline, CDR1 is MNHEY and CDR2 SMNVEV (reference sequence). There are 16 residues in the CDR3. The CDR3 is CASSSLSGILNEKLFF. The CDR3 DNA reads TGTGCCAGCAGTTCCCTGAGCGGGATCCTTAATGAAAAACTGTTTTTT.

J is TRBJ2-1 and V is TRBV2; D unclear. Germline V gives CDR1 SNHLY, CDR2 FYNNEI. Trimming removed 4 bases at V and 5 bases at J, with 6 bases between. The length of the CDR3 is 12 residues. Written as DNA, the CDR3 is TGTGCCAGCAGTGCAACCCACAATGAGCAGTTCTTC. Residues: CASSATHNEQFF.

This chain links TRBV7-6 with TRBJ2-7; D is unclear. The CDR3 sequence is 14 residues long. Per the germline V gene, CDR1 is SGHVS and CDR2 is FNYEAQ. Deletions cut 1 base from V and 0 bases from J, with 7 bases between. Here the CDR3 reads CASSLGPSSYEQYF. DNA of the CDR3: TGTGCCAGCAGCTTAGGACCCAGCTCCTACGAGCAGTACTTC.

The chain is built from TRBV7-9 and TRBJ2-5; 10 bases align to TRBD1. V lost 5 bases, J lost 4 bases, and 4 bases stayed unmatched. CDR3 length equals 14 residues. Germline V gene sequence: CDR1 SEHNR, CDR2 FQNEAQ (reference sequence). The CDR3 loop reads CASSLGTGVETQYF. The CDR3 coding sequence is TGTGCCAGCAGCCTTGGGACAGGGGTAGAGACCCAGTACTTC.

J is TRBJ1-5 and V is TRBV4-1, with D maybe TRBD1 (6 bases). This CDR3 region has 16 residues. The V gene's germline CDR1 is MGHRA and CDR2 YSYEKL. V lost 4 bases to trimming and J lost 0 bases, with 13 bases between them. For the CDR3, the DNA is TGCGCCAGCAGCCGTGGGGGCGAATATAGCAATCAGCCCCAGCATTTT. Its protein product is CASSRGGEYSNQPQHF.

The V gene is TRBV4-3, the J gene TRBJ1-2; TRBD1 is a possible D gene (6 bases). Trimming removed 0 bases from V and 6 bases from J, with 20 bases in between. Germline values: CDR1 LGHNA, CDR2 YSLEER. The CDR3 has 17 amino acids. CDR3 coding DNA: TGCGCCAGCAGCCAAGATGACGCAGGGGCGAGGAATGATGGCTACACCTTC. This codes for CASSQDDAGARNDGYTF.

The chain combines TRBV9 with TRBJ2-1; D not resolved. Trimming took off 2 bases at V and 5 bases at J, with 8 bases between the two ends. Germline CDR1 reads SGDLS; CDR2 reads YYNGEE. The CDR3 runs to 13 residues. CDR3 in amino acids: CASSVSSNNEQFF. CDR3 in DNA: TGTGCCAGCAGCGTTTCCTCAAACAATGAGCAGTTCTTC.

This chain's CDR3 is CASGRTGNYGYTF. The CDR3 region has the DNA TGTGCCAGCGGGAGAACAGGGAACTATGGCTACACCTTC. The J gene is TRBJ1-2, the V gene TRBV9; weak D call: TRBD1 (6 bases). Germline CDR1 and CDR2: SGDLS and YYNGEE. The CDR3 is 13 amino acids. V was shortened by 7 bases and J by 2 bases, with 12 bases between the two germline ends.

The chain couples TRBV4-1 to TRBJ2-7, with 8 bases identical to TRBD2. Germline V gives CDR1 MGHRA, CDR2 YSYEKL. Unmatched junction bases numbered 2, after V lost 0 bases and J lost 1 base. The CDR3 has 15 amino acids. The DNA for the CDR3 is TGCGCCAGCAGCCAAGAGGCTAGCGGGTCCTACGAGCAGTACTTC. It codes for CASSQEASGSYEQYF.

The DNA of the CDR3 is TGTGCCAGCAGCTTAAGCACGGGAGATTTTGGTACGCAGTATTTT. Its protein product is CASSLSTGDFGTQYF. The chain carries TRBV7-6 and TRBJ2-3; weak D call: TRBD2 (6 bases). The CDR3 spans 15 residues. The V gene's germline CDR1 is SGHVS and CDR2 FNYEAQ. V gave up 2 bases and J gave up 8 bases, with 17 bases separating them.

The gene calls are TRBV19 and TRBJ1-1; 8 positions match TRBD1. Germline CDR1 LNHDA, CDR2 SQIVND (reference sequence). This CDR3 region has 15 residues. Trimming took 4 bases from V and 4 from J; bases not matched to a gene: 8. The DNA of the CDR3 is TGTGCCAGTAGTAGACGACAGGGGCATGGCACTGAAGCTTTCTTT. It yields the protein CASSRRQGHGTEAFF.

The rearrangement joins TRBV2 to TRBJ2-7; D is unresolved. Trimming removed 7 bases from V and 3 bases from J, with 10 bases in between. The CDR3 is 12 residues long. The V gene's germline CDR1 is SNHLY and CDR2 FYNNEI. The CDR3 nucleotides are TGTGCCAGCACCCCCAACGGCTACGAGCAGTACTTC. Translation: CASTPNGYEQYF.

V is TRBV10-1 and J is TRBJ2-1; D call uncertain. Trimming took 4 bases from V and 8 from J, leaving 12 bases between them. Germline V gives CDR1 WNHNN, CDR2 SYGVQD (reference sequence). The CDR3 has 13 residues. The CDR3 bases are TGCGCCAGCAGTGGACATCCGGTGGATGAGCAGTTCTTC. Protein product: CASSGHPVDEQFF.

This clone was seen just once. The genes are TRBV5-1 and TRBJ1-1; D is unclear. The CDR3 is 12 residues long. The germline V gene has CDR1 SGHRS and CDR2 YFSETQ. With 7 bases removed from V and 2 bases from J, the gap between germline ends came to 9 bases. In DNA, the CDR3 is TGCGCCAGCGGGAACACCAACACTGAAGCTTTCTTT. Protein: CASGNTNTEAFF.